The clone carrying this TCR beta chain was counted a few times. V shed 3 bases, J shed 9 bases, and the junction held 11 bases outside the gene matches. Germline V CDR1 and CDR2: SGHTS, YDEGEE. The CDR3 consists of 14 residues. This specimen belongs to a study of OX40 agonist ivuxolimab in advanced cancers. The assay was immunoSEQ multiplex PCR, and TCRdb's table has in-frame clones only and misses some. The sample records about 48,000 clones, around 84% being singletons. The chain combines TRBV5-8 with TRBJ2-7; 8 nucleotides agree with TRBD1. The source material was CD4+ or CD8+ T cells sorted from blood, sampled in a trial of the OX40 agonist ivuxolimab. The origin of this receptor is an adult with an advanced solid tumor such as melanoma, head and neck, liver or kidney cancer. CDR3 sequence reads: CASSWVDREGGQYF. The CDR3 bases are TGTGCCAGCAGCTGGGTGGACAGGGAAGGTGGGCAGTACTTC.